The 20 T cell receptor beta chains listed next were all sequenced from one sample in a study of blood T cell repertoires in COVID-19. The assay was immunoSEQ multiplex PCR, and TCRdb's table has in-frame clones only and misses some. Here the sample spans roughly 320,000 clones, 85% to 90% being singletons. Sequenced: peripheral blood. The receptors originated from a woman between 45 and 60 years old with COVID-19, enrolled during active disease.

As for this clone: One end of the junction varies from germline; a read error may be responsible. The CDR3 nucleotides are TGTGCCAGCAGCTTGCAAATCTTCCGGGACAGTTTCTTC. This translates into CASSLQIFRDSFF. The V gene is TRBV11-2, the J gene TRBJ1-2; 7 bases are a match to TRBD1. Germline V gene sequence: CDR1 SGHAT, CDR2 FQNNGV. The CDR3 loop spans 13 amino acids. The whole variable domain, remainder taken from reference TRBV11-2 and TRBJ1-2, is EAGVAQSPRYKIIEKRQSVAFWCNPISGHATLYWYQQILGQGPKLLIQFQNNGVVDDSQLPKDRFSAERLKGVDSTLKIQPAKLEDSAVYLCASSLQIFRDSFFGSGTRLTVV.

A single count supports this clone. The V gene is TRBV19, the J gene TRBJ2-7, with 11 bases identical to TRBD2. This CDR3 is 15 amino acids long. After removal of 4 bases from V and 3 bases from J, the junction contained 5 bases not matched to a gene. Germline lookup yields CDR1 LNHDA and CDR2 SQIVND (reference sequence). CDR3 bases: TGTGCCAGTAGTACGGGACTAGCGGAGCTCTACGAGCAGTACTTC. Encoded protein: CASSTGLAELYEQYF.

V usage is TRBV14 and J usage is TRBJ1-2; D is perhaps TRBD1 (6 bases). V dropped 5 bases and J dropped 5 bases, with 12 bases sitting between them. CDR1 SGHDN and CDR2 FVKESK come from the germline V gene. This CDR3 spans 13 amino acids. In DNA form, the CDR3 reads TGTGCCAGCAGCTTACAGGGTTGGTATGGCTACACCTTC. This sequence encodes CASSLQGWYGYTF.

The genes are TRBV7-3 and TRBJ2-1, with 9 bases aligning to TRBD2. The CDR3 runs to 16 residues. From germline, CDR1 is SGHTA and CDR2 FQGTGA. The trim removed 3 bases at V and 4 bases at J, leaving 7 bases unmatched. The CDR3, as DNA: TGTGCCAGCAGCTTTTCGGCGGGAGGGGAATACAATGAGCAGTTCTTC. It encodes CASSFSAGGEYNEQFF. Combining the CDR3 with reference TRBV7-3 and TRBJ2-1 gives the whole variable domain GAGVSQTPSNKVTEKGKYVELRCDPISGHTALYWYRQSLGQGPEFLIYFQGTGAADDSGLPNDRFFAVRPEGSVSTLKIQRTERGDSAVYLCASSFSAGGEYNEQFFGPGTRLTVL.

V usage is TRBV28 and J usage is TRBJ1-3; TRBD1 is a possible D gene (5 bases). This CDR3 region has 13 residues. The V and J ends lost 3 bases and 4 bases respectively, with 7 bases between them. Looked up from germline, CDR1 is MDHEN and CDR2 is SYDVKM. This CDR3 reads CASSFRGGNTIYF. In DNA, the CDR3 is TGTGCCAGCAGTTTTAGGGGAGGAAACACCATATATTTT.

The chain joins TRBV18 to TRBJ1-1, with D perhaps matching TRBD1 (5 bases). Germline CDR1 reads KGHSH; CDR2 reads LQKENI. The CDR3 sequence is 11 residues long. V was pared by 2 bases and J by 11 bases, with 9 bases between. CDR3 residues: CASSPGRDAFF. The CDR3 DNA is TGTGCCAGCTCACCAGGGAGGGACGCTTTCTTT.

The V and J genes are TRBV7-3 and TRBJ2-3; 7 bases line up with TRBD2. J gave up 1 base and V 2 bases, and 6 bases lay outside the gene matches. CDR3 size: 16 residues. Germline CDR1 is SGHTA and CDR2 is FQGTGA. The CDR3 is CASSLAGELGTDTQYF. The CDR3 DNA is TGTGCCAGCAGCTTAGCGGGAGAGTTGGGCACAGATACGCAGTATTTT.

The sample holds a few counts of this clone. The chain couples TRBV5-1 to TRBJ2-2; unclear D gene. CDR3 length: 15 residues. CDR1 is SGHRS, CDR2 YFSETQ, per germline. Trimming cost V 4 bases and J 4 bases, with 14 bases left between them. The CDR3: CASSLVQVPTGELFF. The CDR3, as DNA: TGCGCCAGCAGCCTCGTCCAGGTCCCCACCGGGGAGCTGTTTTTT.

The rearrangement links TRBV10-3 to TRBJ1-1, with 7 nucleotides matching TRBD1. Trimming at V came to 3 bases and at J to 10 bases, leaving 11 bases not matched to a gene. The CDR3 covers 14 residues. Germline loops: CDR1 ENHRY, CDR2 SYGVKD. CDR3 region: CAISEGSGGLRAFF. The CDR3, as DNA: TGTGCCATCAGTGAAGGTTCAGGGGGTTTGAGAGCTTTCTTT.

CDR3 nucleotide sequence: TGTGCCAGCAGCTTAGATCGCAGGGGGCAGATCGGGAAACTGTTTTTT. Its protein product is CASSLDRRGQIGKLFF. The V and J genes are TRBV11-2 and TRBJ1-4; 8 nucleotides agree with TRBD1. V dropped 0 bases and J dropped 11; count of bases not matched to a gene: 11. CDR1 and CDR2 (germline): SGHAT, FQNNGV. The length of the CDR3 is 16 residues.

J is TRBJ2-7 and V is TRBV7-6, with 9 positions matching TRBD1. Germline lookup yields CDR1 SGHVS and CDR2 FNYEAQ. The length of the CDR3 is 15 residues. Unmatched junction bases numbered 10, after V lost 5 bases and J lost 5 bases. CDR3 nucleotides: TGTGCCAGCAGCCCCTGGACAGGGGATCTTAACGAGCAGTACTTC. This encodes CASSPWTGDLNEQYF.

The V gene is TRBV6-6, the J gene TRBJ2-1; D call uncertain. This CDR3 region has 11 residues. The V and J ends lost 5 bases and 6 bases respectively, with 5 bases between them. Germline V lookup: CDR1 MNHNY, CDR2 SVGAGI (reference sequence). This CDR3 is CASSPGNEQFF. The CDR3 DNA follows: TGTGCCAGCAGTCCAGGCAATGAGCAGTTCTTC.

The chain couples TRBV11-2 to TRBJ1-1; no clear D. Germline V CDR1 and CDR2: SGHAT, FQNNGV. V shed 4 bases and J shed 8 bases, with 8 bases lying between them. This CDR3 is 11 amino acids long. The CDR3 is CASSSTKEAFF. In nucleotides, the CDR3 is TGTGCCAGCAGCTCAACTAAGGAAGCTTTCTTT.

The CDR3, as DNA: TGTGCCAGCAGTTCCACCGGACTACGAACCTACGAGCAGTACTTC. Translating gives CASSSTGLRTYEQYF. J is TRBJ2-7 and V is TRBV7-2, with D possibly matching TRBD2 (6 bases). Trimming pared 6 bases from V and 2 bases from J, leaving 17 bases between. Germline-derived CDR1 and CDR2 are SGHTA and FQGNSA. The CDR3 has 15 residues.

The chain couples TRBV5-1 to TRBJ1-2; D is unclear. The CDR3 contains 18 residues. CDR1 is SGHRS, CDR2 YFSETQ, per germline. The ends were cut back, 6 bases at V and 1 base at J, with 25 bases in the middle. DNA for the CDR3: TGCGCCAGCACCCCTTTTCTCGGAGACGCCGGGAGTAACTATGGCTACACCTTC. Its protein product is CASTPFLGDAGSNYGYTF.

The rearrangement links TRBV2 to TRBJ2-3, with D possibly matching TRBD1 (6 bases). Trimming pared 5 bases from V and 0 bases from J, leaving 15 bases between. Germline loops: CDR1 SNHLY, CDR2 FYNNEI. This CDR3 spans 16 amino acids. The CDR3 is CASSPDSLGSTDTQYF. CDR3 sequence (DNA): TGTGCCAGCAGTCCGGACAGTCTTGGCAGCACAGATACGCAGTATTTT. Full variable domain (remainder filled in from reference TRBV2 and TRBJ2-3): EPEVTQTPSHQVTQMGQEVILRCVPISNHLYFYWYRQILGQKVEFLVSFYNNEISEKSEIFDDQFSVERPDGSNFTLKIRSTKLEDSAMYFCASSPDSLGSTDTQYFGPGTRLTVL.

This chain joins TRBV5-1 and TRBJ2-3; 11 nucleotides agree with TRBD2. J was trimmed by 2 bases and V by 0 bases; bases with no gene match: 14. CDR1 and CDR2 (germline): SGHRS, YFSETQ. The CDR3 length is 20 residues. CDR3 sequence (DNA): TGCGCCAGCAGCTTGGGGCTAGCGGGAGGTTCGTCTTGGGTCACAGATACGCAGTATTTT. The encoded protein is CASSLGLAGGSSWVTDTQYF.

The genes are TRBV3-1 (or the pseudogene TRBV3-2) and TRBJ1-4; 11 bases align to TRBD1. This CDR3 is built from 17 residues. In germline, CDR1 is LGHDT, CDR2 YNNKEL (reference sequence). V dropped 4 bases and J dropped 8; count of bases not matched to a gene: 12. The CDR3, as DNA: TGTGCCAGCAGCCGTTACCTTTCCGGGACAGGGGGAGAAAAACTGTTTTTT. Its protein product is CASSRYLSGTGGEKLFF.

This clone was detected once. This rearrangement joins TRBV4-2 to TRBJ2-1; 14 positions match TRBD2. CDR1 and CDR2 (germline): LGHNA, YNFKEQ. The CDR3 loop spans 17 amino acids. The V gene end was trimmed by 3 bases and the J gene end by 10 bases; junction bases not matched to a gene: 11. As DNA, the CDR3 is TGTGCCAGCAGCCAGAGACTAGCGGGAGGGCCCTATCAAGAGCAGTTCTTC. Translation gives CASSQRLAGGPYQEQFF.

The CDR3 DNA follows: TGTGCCAGCAGGGGAAGGGGACTCAACACTGAAGCTTTCTTT. Protein: CASRGRGLNTEAFF. The chain has TRBV28 and TRBJ1-1; possibly TRBD1 for D (5 bases). With 6 bases removed from V and 2 bases from J, the gap between germline ends came to 13 bases. The CDR3 contains 14 residues. Germline V lookup: CDR1 MDHEN, CDR2 SYDVKM. The full variable domain, completed using reference TRBV28 and TRBJ1-1, is DVKVTQSSRYLVKRTGEKVFLECVQDMDHENMFWYRQDPGLGLRLIYFSYDVKMKEKGDIPEGYSVSREKKERFSLILESASTNQTSMYLCASRGRGLNTEAFFGQGTRLTVV.